The source of this T cell receptor beta chain is a study of memory CD4+ T cells and cytomegalovirus serostatus. At the level of the study: Healthy Belgian adult donors included nine or ten CMV-positive and 24 CMV-negative people. Study-wide findings and caveats: Suggested: most of the CMV-linked TCR signature lies in CD4+ memory cells.

Authors' data handling: After removing out-of-frame reads, 2,204,828 distinct TCRbeta sequences remained. Here immunoSEQ multiplex PCR was the method, and the copy in TCRdb shows in-frame clones only, minus some. V and J calls and clone size are copied from that table; D and trimming were computed from the DNA. The data contain approximately 46,000 clones, around four fifths of them singletons. As to this clone: Its antigen is currently unknown.

The sort gate was single viable CD3+CD4+CD8-CD45RO+ cells for memory CD4+ T cells. Serostatus was set by detecting CMV pp150, pp28, p38, p52 IgG. The sample consisted of memory CD4+ T cells from blood. This sequence originates from an adult in good health and CMV-seronegative.

As DNA, the CDR3 is TGTGCCAGCAGCATGGCGGCAGGCAATCAGCCCCAGCATTTT. Its translation is CASSMAAGNQPQHF. This chain links TRBV5-5 with TRBJ1-5; D is uncertain. This CDR3 region has 14 residues. V lost 4 bases and J lost 2, with 10 bases in between. Germline lookup yields CDR1 SGHKS and CDR2 YYEKEE (reference sequence).